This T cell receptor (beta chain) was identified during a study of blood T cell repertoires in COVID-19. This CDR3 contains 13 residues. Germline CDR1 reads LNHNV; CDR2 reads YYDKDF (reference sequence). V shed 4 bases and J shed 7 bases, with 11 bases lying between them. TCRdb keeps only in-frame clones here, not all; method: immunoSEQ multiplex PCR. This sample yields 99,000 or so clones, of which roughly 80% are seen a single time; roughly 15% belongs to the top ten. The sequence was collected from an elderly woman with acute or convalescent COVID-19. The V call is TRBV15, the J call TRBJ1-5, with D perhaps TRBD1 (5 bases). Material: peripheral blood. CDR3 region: CATSIQGPQPQHF. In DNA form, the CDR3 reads TGTGCCACCAGCATTCAGGGTCCCCAGCCCCAGCATTTT.